This T cell receptor (beta chain) was documented in a study of PD-L1 blockade in urothelial cancer. Whole-study context: From 0 to 3 prior chemotherapy regimens had been given to the patients.

Some clones are missing from TCRdb's copy, which holds only in-frame ones; the method was immunoSEQ multiplex PCR. The data show roughly 45,000 clones, about 85% seen once. V was shortened by 4 bases and J by 3 bases, with 17 bases between the two germline ends. The CDR3 has 16 residues. Germline CDR1 reads SGHTA; CDR2 reads FQGNSA. The V call is TRBV7-2, the J call TRBJ2-3, with D possibly matching TRBD2 (5 bases). This specimen was PBMCs, taken around atezolizumab (anti-PD-L1) treatment. This clonotype was sampled from a man in his 60s with urothelial cancer. This CDR3 is CASSSRTGRGTDTQYF. The CDR3 DNA reads TGTGCCAGCAGCTCGCGGACCGGACGCGGGACAGATACGCAGTATTTT.